This T cell receptor beta chain was profiled in a study of cytomegalovirus exposure and HLA in healthy donors. Study observations and caveats: Roughly uniform depth of sequencing across donors was assumed in presence/absence analyses.

Germline lookup yields CDR1 SGHDT and CDR2 YYEEEE. V was clipped by 1 base and J by 5 bases, with 18 bases between them. The length of the CDR3 is 16 residues. This cohort consisted of healthy bone marrow donors. Amplification used 60 Vbeta primers and 13 Jbeta primers. Generated by immunoSEQ multiplex PCR, the TCRdb table keeps only in-frame clones and is missing some. The table lists about 190,000 clones, around 86% of them singletons, with approximately 10% in the top ten. Turning to this clone: Its cognate antigen is unknown.

The specimen sequenced was PBMCs. The V and J genes are TRBV5-6 and TRBJ2-5; D may be TRBD2 (5 bases). The origin of this receptor is a woman between 45 and 60 years old in good health and CMV-seropositive. The CDR3: CASSLFGVGIRETQYF. CDR3 nucleotide sequence: TGTGCCAGCAGCTTGTTCGGGGTGGGAATCAGGGAGACCCAGTACTTC.